This T cell receptor (beta chain) stems from a study of cytomegalovirus exposure and HLA in healthy donors. Findings of the study overall: In a later analysis, V- and J-gene trimming of beta chains associated with a DCLRE1C missense variant, replicated independently.

In germline, CDR1 is MNHEY, CDR2 SMNVEV (reference sequence). V was trimmed by 4 bases and J by 3 bases, leaving 16 bases between them. The CDR3 has 15 residues. Worth noting for this clone: The antigen is undetermined.

PCR amplification relied on 60 Vbeta primers (plus 13 Jbeta primers). Source study methods: Among the unique TCR beta chains that a later analysis counted, 75 million to 85 million in all, 10 million to 11 million were shared. Using immunoSEQ multiplex PCR, the repertoire was profiled, and TCRdb retains in-frame clones only, with some absent. V, J and clone size were drawn from that table, and D and trimming were deduced from the DNA. This sample's clone table lists under 200,000 clones. Sequences were obtained from PBMCs. The sequence derives from a man in his thirties or forties in good health and CMV-seronegative. The chain recombines TRBV27 with TRBJ2-7; a weak D match, TRBD1 (6 bases). The DNA for the CDR3 is TGTGCCAGCAGTTCCCGGAACAGGGTCCGCTACGAGCAGTACTTC. The encoded protein is CASSSRNRVRYEQYF.